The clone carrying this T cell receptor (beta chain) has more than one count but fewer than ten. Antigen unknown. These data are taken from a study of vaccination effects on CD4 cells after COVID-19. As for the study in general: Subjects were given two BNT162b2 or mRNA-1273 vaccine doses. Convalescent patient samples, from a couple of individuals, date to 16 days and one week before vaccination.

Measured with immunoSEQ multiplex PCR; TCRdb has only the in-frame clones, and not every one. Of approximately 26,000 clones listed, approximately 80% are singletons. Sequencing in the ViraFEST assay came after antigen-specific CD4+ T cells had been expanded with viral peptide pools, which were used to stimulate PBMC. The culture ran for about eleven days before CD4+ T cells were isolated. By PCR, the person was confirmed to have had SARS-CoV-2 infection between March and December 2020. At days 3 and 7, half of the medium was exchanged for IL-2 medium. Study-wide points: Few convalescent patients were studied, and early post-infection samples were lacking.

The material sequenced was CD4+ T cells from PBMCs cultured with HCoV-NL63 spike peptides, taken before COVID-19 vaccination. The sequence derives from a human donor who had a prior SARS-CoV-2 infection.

CDR3 sequence: CASRPGQGRGAFF. CDR3 nucleotide sequence: TGTGCCAGCAGGCCGGGACAGGGCAGGGGAGCTTTCTTT. This chain links TRBV6-6 with TRBJ1-1; 9 bases agree with TRBD1. V dropped 6 bases and J dropped 10; count of bases not matched to a gene: 9. The length of the CDR3 is 13 residues. The germline gives CDR1 MNHNY, CDR2 SVGAGI (reference sequence).